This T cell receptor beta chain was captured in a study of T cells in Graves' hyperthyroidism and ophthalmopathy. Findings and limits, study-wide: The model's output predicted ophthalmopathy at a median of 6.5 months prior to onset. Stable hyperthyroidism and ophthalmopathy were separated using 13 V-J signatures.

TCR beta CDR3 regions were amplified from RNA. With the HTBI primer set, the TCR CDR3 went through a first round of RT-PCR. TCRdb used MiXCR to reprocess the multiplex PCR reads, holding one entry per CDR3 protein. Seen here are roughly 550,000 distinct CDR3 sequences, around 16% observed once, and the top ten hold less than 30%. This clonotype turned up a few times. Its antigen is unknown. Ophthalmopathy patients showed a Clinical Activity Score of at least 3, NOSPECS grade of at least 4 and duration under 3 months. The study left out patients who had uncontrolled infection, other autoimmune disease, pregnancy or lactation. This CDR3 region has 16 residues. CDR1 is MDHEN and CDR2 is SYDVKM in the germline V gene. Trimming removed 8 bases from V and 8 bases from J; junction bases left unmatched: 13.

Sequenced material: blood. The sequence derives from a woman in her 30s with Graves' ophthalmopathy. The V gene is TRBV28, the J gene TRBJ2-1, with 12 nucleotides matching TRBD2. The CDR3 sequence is CASGTGASGRVDEQFF. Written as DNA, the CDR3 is TGTGCCAGCGGAACCGGGGCTAGCGGGAGGGTAGATGAGCAGTTCTTC.